The 28 T cell receptor beta chains below were found in one sample sequenced in a study of blood T cells in healthy people across ages (dated by TCRdb to the mid-2010s). Libraries were built with 5' RACE. The run used an Illumina HiSeq 2500. A second about 7 to 11 cycle PCR used a sample-barcoded 5' primer and a J-beta primer mix. TCRdb reprocessed the public reads (quality trimming at Q25 with fastp, clone calling with MiXCR) and kept in-frame beta chains. CDR3 protein sequences are deduplicated, and each keeps its most common genes and DNA. The sample has about 680,000 distinct CDR3 sequences on record, roughly 49% of them singletons. The ten largest clones capture roughly a third of the sample. Sequencing was carried out using blood. These receptors came from a woman aged 60-75 years in good health.

This clonotype turned up a few times. The chain is built from TRBV10-3 and TRBJ2-5; D gene uncertain. CDR3 length equals 13 residues. CDR1 is ENHRY, CDR2 SYGVKD, per germline. The V gene lost 5 bases and the J gene lost 11 bases, with 18 bases spanning the gap. The CDR3: CAISSPVHNEQYF. The CDR3 nucleotides read TGTGCCATCAGTTCTCCTGTCCACAATGAGCAGTACTTC.

V is TRBV5-6 and J is TRBJ2-7, with 9 positions matching TRBD2. This CDR3 has 16 amino acids. V was clipped by 9 bases and J by 0 bases; unmatched bases: 13. CDR1 is SGHDT and CDR2 is YYEEEE in the germline V gene. The CDR3 spells CATQDWSSGVSYEQYF. CDR3 nucleotides: TGTGCCACCCAGGACTGGTCTAGCGGGGTCTCCTACGAGCAGTACTTC. Supplemented by reference TRBV5-6 and TRBJ2-7, the full variable domain reads DAGVTQSPTHLIKTRGQQVTLRCSPKSGHDTVSWYQQALGQGPQFIFQYYEEEERQRGNFPDRFSGHQFPNYSSELNVNALLLGDSALYLCATQDWSSGVSYEQYFGPGTRLTVT.

The chain is built from TRBV30 and TRBJ2-4; no clear D. The end of the DNA is better explained by TRBJ2-5, so the J call may be wrong. The CDR3 is made up of 11 amino acids. Germline V gene lookup returns CDR1 GTSNPN and CDR2 SVGIG (reference sequence). The CDR3 protein is CALRRSKTQYF. The CDR3, as DNA: TGTGCCTTACGGAGATCGAAGACCCAGTACTTC.

This clonotype was found a few times. This rearrangement joins TRBV12-3 or TRBV12-4 to TRBJ2-7, with 11 bases that match TRBD2. The CDR3 covers 19 residues. The junction had 20 bases not matched to a gene; V was cut back by 5 bases and J by 5 bases. The DNA of the CDR3 is TGTGCCAGCAGTGGGCGGGACTTGCAGAGACTAGCGGGAAGGGACGAGCAGTACTTC. Residues: CASSGRDLQRLAGRDEQYF.

V usage is TRBV6-1 and J usage is TRBJ1-6, with TRBD1 identical over 7 bases. The germline CDR1 and CDR2 sequences are MNHNS and SASEGT. This CDR3 spans 17 amino acids. The V and J ends lost 1 base and 8 bases, in that order; junction bases with no gene match: 11. CDR3: CASSEGLVGTADSPLHF. DNA of the CDR3: TGTGCCAGCAGTGAAGGGTTGGTCGGGACAGCAGATTCACCCCTCCACTTT.

This clonotype showed up just a few times. V usage is TRBV6-2 or TRBV6-3 and J usage is TRBJ1-6; possible D gene TRBD1, 6 bases. CDR1 MNHEY and CDR2 SVGEGT come from the germline V gene. The CDR3 consists of 16 residues. Trimming took off 4 bases at V and 7 bases at J, with 17 bases between the two ends. The CDR3 DNA reads as TGTGCCAGCAGTTTGCGTCTCTCAACAGGGAATTCACCCCTCCACTTT. This encodes CASSLRLSTGNSPLHF.

V is TRBV24-1 and J is TRBJ2-2; perhaps D is TRBD1 or TRBD2 (6 bases each). The CDR3 totals 18 residues. Between the trimmed V and J ends, which lost 2 bases and 3 bases, there was a span of 18 bases. Germline V lookup: CDR1 KGHDR, CDR2 SFDVKD. The CDR3 protein is CATSDWPMGGRYTGELFF. The CDR3 coding sequence is TGTGCCACCAGTGATTGGCCTATGGGGGGCAGGTACACCGGGGAGCTGTTTTTT.

The gene calls are TRBV29-1 and TRBJ2-5, with D maybe TRBD2 (5 bases). The germline V and J ends were trimmed by 0 bases and 2 bases, with 10 bases remaining between them. The length of the CDR3 is 14 residues. Per the germline V gene, CDR1 is SQVTM and CDR2 is ANQGSEA. The CDR3 nucleotides are TGCAGCGTTGAAGATACTGGACTTCAAGAGACCCAGTACTTC. This encodes CSVEDTGLQETQYF.

V is TRBV7-9 and J is TRBJ1-1, with D hard to call. V dropped 0 bases and J dropped 7 bases, with 15 bases sitting between them. The germline V gene has CDR1 SEHNR and CDR2 FQNEAQ (reference sequence). CDR3 length equals 15 residues. The CDR3 protein is CASSLASGRQFEAFF. CDR3 DNA sequence: TGTGCCAGCAGCTTAGCGTCCGGGCGACAATTTGAAGCTTTCTTT. Looking up the rest from reference TRBV7-9 and TRBJ1-1 gives the full variable domain: DTGVSQNPRHKITKRGQNVTFRCDPISEHNRLYWYRQTLGQGPEFLTYFQNEAQLEKSRLLSDRFSAERPKGSFSTLEIQRTEQGDSAMYLCASSLASGRQFEAFFGQGTRLTVV.

The V gene is TRBV12-3 or TRBV12-4, the J gene TRBJ1-5; D unclear. V lost 6 bases, J lost 9 bases, and 15 bases lay in between. This CDR3 is built from 13 residues. The CDR3 spells CASSEDRRGPQHF. CDR3 in DNA: TGTGCCAGCAGCGAGGACCGGAGAGGGCCCCAGCATTTT.

The chain is built from TRBV7-2 and TRBJ2-5; D might be TRBD1 (6 bases). The CDR3 is made up of 12 amino acids. Germline CDR1 SGHTA, CDR2 FQGNSA. The ends were cut back, 3 bases at V and 13 bases at J, with 15 bases in the middle. The DNA for the CDR3 is TGTGCCAGCAGCTTCGACAGGAGCGCCGCGTACTTC. Translated: CASSFDRSAAYF.

V is TRBV3-1 and J is TRBJ2-7, with D hard to call. Deletions cut 2 bases from V and 3 bases from J, with 5 bases between. From germline, CDR1 is LGHDT and CDR2 YNNKEL (reference sequence). The CDR3 extends over 12 amino acids. The CDR3 region has the DNA TGTGCCAGCAGCCAATCACGCTACGAGCAGTACTTC. It specifies CASSQSRYEQYF.

This clonotype has ten or more counts. The chain employs TRBV25-1 and TRBJ1-6, with 9 nucleotides matching TRBD1. This CDR3 has 21 amino acids. With 2 bases clipped from V and 4 bases from J, the junction kept 18 bases outside the gene matches. CDR1 is MGHDK, CDR2 SYGVNS, per germline. CDR3 loop: CASSENKIRDREFFYNSPLHF. CDR3 nucleotides: TGTGCCAGCAGTGAAAATAAGATCCGGGACAGGGAATTCTTTTATAATTCACCCCTCCACTTT.

The chain recombines TRBV11-1 with TRBJ2-5; D is unresolved. Trimming took off 5 bases at V and 2 bases at J, with 9 bases between the two ends. The CDR3 runs 13 residues. Germline-derived CDR1 and CDR2 are SGHAT and FQDESV (reference sequence). The CDR3 coding sequence is TGTGCCAGCAGCGGGGTCTATCAAGAGACCCAGTACTTC. Its translation: CASSGVYQETQYF.

A word on this clonotype: A clone one base away is much larger, so this may be a read error. The chain has TRBV9 and TRBJ2-5; 10 bases fit TRBD1. The CDR3 loop spans 15 amino acids. The germline CDR1 and CDR2 sequences are SGDLS and YYNGEE. Here the CDR3 reads CTSSVSPGQGPPQYF. The DNA for the CDR3 is TGTACCAGCAGCGTATCCCCGGGACAGGGGCCGCCGCAGTACTTC.

This clonotype appeared a few times. This rearrangement joins TRBV2 to TRBJ2-7, with TRBD1 identical over 7 bases. With V trimmed by 11 bases and J by 0 bases, 4 bases remained unmatched. Germline assignment: CDR1 SNHLY and CDR2 FYNNEI. This CDR3 comprises 12 residues. Here the CDR3 reads CASGQNSYEQYF. DNA of the CDR3: TGTGCCTCGGGACAGAACTCCTACGAGCAGTACTTC.

This chain uses TRBV6-2 or TRBV6-3 with TRBJ2-3, with TRBD1 identical over 7 bases. The length of the CDR3 is 15 residues. The ends lost 6 bases at V and 1 base at J; junction bases unmatched: 7. CDR1 MNHEY and CDR2 SVGEGT come from the germline V gene. CDR3 sequence reads: CASRADRDRTDTQYF. The CDR3 region has the DNA TGTGCCAGCAGAGCCGACAGGGACCGCACAGATACGCAGTATTTT.

The rearrangement uses TRBV28 and TRBJ2-3; 9 bases are shared with TRBD2. V trimming: 6 bases; J trimming: 5 bases; junction bases outside the gene matches: 9. This CDR3 has 15 residues. Germline CDR1 and CDR2: MDHEN and SYDVKM. The CDR3 region is CASRTLAGVKDTQYF. The CDR3 DNA reads TGTGCCAGCAGAACCTTAGCGGGAGTTAAAGATACGCAGTATTTT.

As to this clonotype: Without the conserved terminal phenylalanine or tryptophan, this CDR3 likely stems from a read error. This rearrangement joins TRBV4-3 to TRBJ1-4, with TRBD1 as a possible D gene (6 bases). V was cut by 0 bases and J by 5 bases, with 16 bases left in between. Per germline, CDR1 LGHNA and CDR2 YSLEER. This CDR3 contains 17 residues. The CDR3 sequence is CASSQDHGGGYNEKLFL. DNA of the CDR3: TGCGCCAGCAGCCAAGATCACGGGGGCGGTTACAATGAAAAACTGTTTTTA.

This clonotype was recorded many times. This sequence joins TRBV4-3 and TRBJ1-6; possible D gene TRBD1, 5 bases. Between the trimmed V and J ends, which lost 4 bases and 8 bases, there was a span of 12 bases. CDR3 length equals 14 residues. Germline V gene sequence: CDR1 LGHNA, CDR2 YSLEER. The CDR3 nucleotides are TGCGCCAGCAGCCTGGGGCTCGGGGATTCACCCCTCCACTTT. Protein: CASSLGLGDSPLHF.

The chain recombines TRBV7-8 with TRBJ2-1, with 11 bases identical to TRBD2. Trimming took 7 bases from V and 9 from J; bases not matched to a gene: 14. The CDR3 sequence is 16 residues long. Germline V lookup: CDR1 SGHVS, CDR2 FQNEAQ. CDR3 coding DNA: TGTGCCAGCATCCAGGGGGCACTAGCGGGAGTTGGTGAGCAGTTCTTC. It specifies CASIQGALAGVGEQFF.

The gene calls are TRBV20-1 and TRBJ2-7; D may be TRBD1 (6 bases). V lost 3 bases to trimming and J lost 0 bases, with 12 bases between them. Germline-derived CDR1 and CDR2 are DFQATT and SNEGSKA (reference sequence). CDR3 length: 14 residues. CDR3 DNA sequence: TGCAGTGCTAGGGGGGCAGGGACCTCCTACGAGCAGTACTTC. Translating it yields CSARGAGTSYEQYF.

The chain uses TRBV20-1 and TRBJ1-1; no clear D. Trimming took off 4 bases at V and 1 base at J, with 7 bases between the two ends. Germline CDR1 DFQATT, CDR2 SNEGSKA (reference sequence). This CDR3 has 12 residues. CDR3 DNA sequence: TGCAGTGCTATTTGGGAGAACACTGAAGCTTTCTTT. It is translated as CSAIWENTEAFF.

In this sample, this clonotype turned up a few times. V gene TRBV29-1 combines with J gene TRBJ2-1; TRBD1 might be the D (7 bases). Germline CDR1 reads SQVTM; CDR2 reads ANQGSEA. The CDR3 loop spans 14 amino acids. V lost 7 bases to trimming and J lost 5 bases, with 18 bases between them. The CDR3, as DNA: TGCAGCGGGGGGGCAACAGGGGCGAACAATGAGCAGTTCTTC. It encodes CSGGATGANNEQFF.

The genes are TRBV12-3 or TRBV12-4 and TRBJ2-3; D gene ambiguous. This CDR3 is built from 12 residues. Trimming took off 6 bases at V and 5 bases at J, with 9 bases between the two ends. The CDR3 DNA reads TGTGCCAGCAGATTAAAGGGAGATACGCAGTATTTT. Translated: CASRLKGDTQYF.

The chain employs TRBV10-3 and TRBJ2-1; D might be TRBD2 (5 bases). Trimming shortened V by 0 bases and J by 6 bases, and 9 bases separated the two germline ends. The CDR3 consists of 14 residues. Germline CDR1 ENHRY, CDR2 SYGVKD. The CDR3 region is CAISESLASNEQFF. The CDR3, as DNA: TGTGCCATCAGTGAGTCGCTAGCATCCAATGAGCAGTTCTTC.

The J gene is TRBJ2-5, the V gene TRBV28; the D gene is possibly TRBD1 (5 bases). With the DNA end fitting TRBJ2-7 better, the J assignment may be wrong. Germline V gives CDR1 MDHEN, CDR2 SYDVKM. The CDR3 sequence is 13 residues long. The CDR3 region has the DNA TGTGCCAGCAGTTTATCAGGGCCCTCCGAGCAGTACTTC. Translation gives CASSLSGPSEQYF.

There are a few counts of this clonotype. The chain is built from TRBV6-5 and TRBJ2-1, with D perhaps TRBD2 (5 bases). This CDR3 has 12 amino acids. Trimming left V 3 bases short and J 7 bases short, with 7 bases between. CDR1 is MNHEY, CDR2 SVGAGI, per germline. CDR3 nucleotides: TGTGCCAGCAGTTATACGGGGAATGAGCAGTTCTTC. Its protein product is CASSYTGNEQFF.